The entry below gives a single T cell receptor beta chain sequence along with its context. What it binds is unknown. The entry originates in a study of cytomegalovirus exposure and HLA in healthy donors. Whole-study results and caveats: Cytomegalovirus status was reportedly diagnosed by the classifier with high sensitivity and specificity. A list of around 160 TCR beta chains associated with cytomegalovirus was given.

Sequenced by immunoSEQ multiplex PCR; TCRdb stores in-frame clones only, minus some. The repertoire holds 150,000 to 200,000 clones, with 84% as singletons. V was trimmed by 5 bases and J by 3 bases, leaving 14 bases between them. This CDR3 contains 14 residues. CDR1 and CDR2 (germline): SGHTA, FQGNSA. The chain uses TRBV7-2 and TRBJ2-7; no clear D gene. The source of this sequence is a man younger than 35 in good health and CMV-seropositive. Sequencing was performed on PBMCs. The CDR3 loop reads CASSLFLSDYEQYF. The CDR3 region has the DNA TGTGCCAGCAGCCTCTTCCTCAGCGACTACGAGCAGTACTTC.